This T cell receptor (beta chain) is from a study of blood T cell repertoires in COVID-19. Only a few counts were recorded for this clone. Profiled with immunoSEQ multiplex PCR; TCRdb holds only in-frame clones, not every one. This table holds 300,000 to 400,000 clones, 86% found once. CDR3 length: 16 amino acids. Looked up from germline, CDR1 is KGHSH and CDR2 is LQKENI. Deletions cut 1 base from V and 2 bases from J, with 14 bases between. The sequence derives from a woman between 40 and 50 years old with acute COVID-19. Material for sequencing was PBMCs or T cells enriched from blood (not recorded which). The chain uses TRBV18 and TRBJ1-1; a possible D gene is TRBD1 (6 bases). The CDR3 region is CASSPRSKGVNTEAFF. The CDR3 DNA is TGTGCCAGCTCACCACGAAGCAAGGGGGTAAACACTGAAGCTTTCTTT.